These 19 T cell receptor beta chains came from one sample sequenced in a study of human T cells and chemical hapten exposure. TCRdb used MiXCR to reprocess the RACE reads, holding one entry per CDR3 protein. The table has 39,000 or so distinct CDR3 sequences, just under 4% seen once. Documented time point: patch test 1, 2 weeks after DPC sensitization. Treatment denoted: therapeutic diphenylcyclopropenone sensitization with weekly scalp DPC. Unseparated into fractions, whole blood served as the source from which total RNA was extracted. The specimen was whole blood, collected in connection with sensitization to the hapten diphenylcyclopropenone (DPC). The receptors were gathered from a middle-aged man with alopecia areata. Some clones in this sample may be carry-over from other donors' samples.

V is TRBV7-9 and J is TRBJ2-7; D is unclear. Germline V gene data show CDR1 as SEHNR and CDR2 as FQNEAQ (reference sequence). The CDR3 extends over 16 amino acids. Trimming stripped 1 base from V and 3 bases from J, with 16 bases between. The CDR3 loop is CASSLVRLGASYEQYF. CDR3 DNA: TGTGCCAGCAGCTTAGTCCGGTTGGGCGCCAGCTACGAGCAGTACTTC.

This clonotype was observed many times. The chain recombines TRBV6-6 with TRBJ2-7; tentative D call: TRBD2 (6 bases). CDR1 is MNHNY, CDR2 SVGAGI, per germline (reference sequence). The CDR3 spans 14 residues. V shed 4 bases and J shed 3 bases, with 13 bases lying between them. The CDR3 DNA reads TGTGCCAGCAGTTCCGGGACTTCAGACTACGAGCAGTACTTC. Protein: CASSSGTSDYEQYF.

This clonotype was seen repeatedly, ten times or more. The genes are TRBV6-2 or TRBV6-3 and TRBJ2-5; 9 bases match TRBD2. Trimming removed 6 bases from V and 2 bases from J; junction bases left unmatched: 4. CDR1 and CDR2 (germline): MNHEY, SVGEGT. CDR3 length: 14 residues. CDR3 loop: CASRRLAVQETQYF. CDR3 nucleotides: TGTGCCAGCAGGCGACTAGCGGTTCAAGAGACCCAGTACTTC.

V gene TRBV5-1 combines with J gene TRBJ2-7; tentatively, D is TRBD1 (6 bases). This CDR3 spans 12 amino acids. The germline V and J ends were trimmed by 2 bases and 6 bases, with 9 bases remaining between them. Looked up from germline, CDR1 is SGHRS and CDR2 is YFSETQ. CDR3 in DNA: TGCGCCAGCAGCTTTACGGACAGCGAGCAGTACTTC. Its protein product is CASSFTDSEQYF.

In its sample, this clonotype was seen many times. V gene TRBV30 combines with J gene TRBJ2-3, with D possibly matching TRBD2 (5 bases). The CDR3 spans 13 residues. Trimming shortened V by 7 bases and J by 5 bases, and 16 bases separated the two germline ends. Germline CDR1 and CDR2: GTSNPN and SVGIG (reference sequence). In nucleotides, the CDR3 is TGTGCCTTCAACTTCGGAGGTGGAGATACGCAGTATTTT. Protein sequence: CAFNFGGGDTQYF.

At least ten counts were recorded for this clonotype. The rearrangement joins TRBV6-5 to TRBJ2-3; weak D call: TRBD1 (6 bases). V was clipped by 0 bases and J by 2 bases, with 9 bases between them. CDR3 length equals 15 residues. CDR1 is MNHEY, CDR2 SVGAGI, per germline. The CDR3 sequence is CASSYSDSTTDTQYF. The CDR3 DNA reads TGTGCCAGCAGTTACTCGGACAGCACCACAGATACGCAGTATTTT.

The gene calls are TRBV7-9 and TRBJ2-7; D gene unclear. This CDR3 contains 13 residues. CDR1 is SEHNR and CDR2 is FQNEAQ in the germline V gene (reference sequence). The V gene lost 5 bases and the J gene lost 2 bases, with 10 bases spanning the gap. The CDR3 region is CASSPLLTYEQYF. The CDR3 DNA reads as TGTGCCAGCAGCCCCCTACTTACCTACGAGCAGTACTTC. The whole variable domain, filled in from reference TRBV7-9 and TRBJ2-7, reads DTGVSQNPRHKITKRGQNVTFRCDPISEHNRLYWYRQTLGQGPEFLTYFQNEAQLEKSRLLSDRFSAERPKGSFSTLEIQRTEQGDSAMYLCASSPLLTYEQYFGPGTRLTVT.

This clonotype occurred many times. The chain is built from TRBV18 and TRBJ2-7; D not certain. Germline CDR1 and CDR2: KGHSH and LQKENI. V was shortened by 6 bases and J by 0 bases, with 3 bases between the two germline ends. CDR3 size: 11 residues. The CDR3: CASSSSYEQYF. The DNA for the CDR3 is TGTGCCAGCTCGTCCTCCTACGAGCAGTACTTC.

J is TRBJ2-2 and V is TRBV7-2; 7 bases align to TRBD2. V dropped 6 bases and J dropped 5; count of bases not matched to a gene: 6. Germline V gene sequence: CDR1 SGHTA, CDR2 FQGNSA. The CDR3 runs 14 residues. CDR3 sequence: CASSRTSATGELFF. Written as DNA, the CDR3 is TGTGCCAGCAGTCGCACTAGCGCTACCGGGGAGCTGTTTTTT.

This clonotype was found many times. The chain links TRBV2 to TRBJ1-1; D call uncertain. CDR1 is SNHLY, CDR2 FYNNEI, per germline. V dropped 10 bases and J dropped 7 bases, with 19 bases sitting between them. The CDR3 totals 13 residues. The CDR3 nucleotides read TGTGCCACTAAAAACCCCCAGCGCGTTGAAGCTTTCTTT. Translation: CATKNPQRVEAFF. The full variable domain, completed using reference TRBV2 and TRBJ1-1, is EPEVTQTPSHQVTQMGQEVILRCVPISNHLYFYWYRQILGQKVEFLVSFYNNEISEKSEIFDDQFSVERPDGSNFTLKIRSTKLEDSAMYFCATKNPQRVEAFFGQGTRLTVV.

This clonotype was picked up many times. The rearrangement uses TRBV28 and TRBJ1-5, with D tentatively TRBD1 (6 bases). The CDR3 is made up of 15 amino acids. The V end was cut by 7 bases, the J end by 0 bases, with 13 bases between. The germline CDR1 and CDR2 sequences are MDHEN and SYDVKM. CDR3 region: CASTRGTYSNQPQHF. The DNA for the CDR3 is TGTGCCAGCACGAGGGGGACATATAGCAATCAGCCCCAGCATTTT. Looking up the rest from reference TRBV28 and TRBJ1-5 gives the full variable domain: DVKVTQSSRYLVKRTGEKVFLECVQDMDHENMFWYRQDPGLGLRLIYFSYDVKMKEKGDIPEGYSVSREKKERFSLILESASTNQTSMYLCASTRGTYSNQPQHFGDGTRLSIL.

In its sample, this clonotype was seen many times. This chain connects TRBV24-1 to TRBJ2-1; 9 positions agree with TRBD2. CDR1 is KGHDR, CDR2 SFDVKD, per germline. The CDR3 sequence is 18 residues long. The V gene end was trimmed by 2 bases and the J gene end by 9 bases; junction bases not matched to a gene: 16. The CDR3 protein is CATSDSALSSGILSEQFF. In nucleotides, the CDR3 is TGTGCCACCAGTGATTCCGCGCTTTCTAGCGGGATTTTAAGTGAGCAGTTCTTC.

This clonotype showed up many times. The genes are TRBV19 and TRBJ2-4; TRBD2 matches 9 bases. This CDR3 contains 13 residues. V shed 4 bases and J 9 bases; nucleotides not matched to a gene: 4. CDR1 and CDR2 (germline): LNHDA, SQIVND (reference sequence). The CDR3 sequence is CASSRGAGGIQYF. DNA of the CDR3: TGTGCCAGTAGTAGAGGAGCGGGGGGCATTCAGTACTTC.

There are many counts of this clonotype. The genes are TRBV7-2 and TRBJ1-5, with a tentative D call TRBD1 (5 bases). The V end lost 2 bases, the J end lost 6 bases, and 14 bases lay between the germline ends. Per the germline V gene, CDR1 is SGHTA and CDR2 is FQGNSA. CDR3 size: 15 residues. The CDR3 bases are TGTGCCAGCAGCTTACGCAGGGAGGTGGGTCAGCCCCAGCATTTT. It codes for CASSLRREVGQPQHF.

This clonotype has ten or more counts. V is TRBV5-1 and J is TRBJ2-1, with 7 bases aligning to TRBD2. Trimming removed 3 bases from V and 6 bases from J; junction bases left unmatched: 18. In germline, CDR1 is SGHRS, CDR2 YFSETQ. This CDR3 spans 18 amino acids. In DNA, the CDR3 is TGCGCCAGCAGCTACGAAATGACCTGGTTGTCTAGCGGCAATGAGCAGTTCTTC. Translated: CASSYEMTWLSSGNEQFF.

This clonotype has more than one count but fewer than ten. The chain recombines TRBV30 with TRBJ1-4; perhaps TRBD1 as D (6 bases). This CDR3 is built from 17 residues. The germline V gene encodes CDR1 GTSNPN and CDR2 SVGIG (reference sequence). V was clipped by 2 bases and J by 7 bases, with 23 bases between them. CDR3 loop: CAWSRNPVQGRIEKLFF. The CDR3 DNA follows: TGTGCCTGGAGTCGGAACCCCGTACAGGGAAGGATTGAAAAACTGTTTTTT.

V gene TRBV29-1 combines with J gene TRBJ2-1; TRBD1 is a possible D gene (6 bases). Trimming removed 7 bases from V and 10 bases from J, with 20 bases in between. Germline V gene lookup returns CDR1 SQVTM and CDR2 ANQGSEA. The CDR3 is 13 amino acids. The CDR3 DNA follows: TGCAGCGGGTCAACAGGGACCTCTTACGAGCAGTTCTTC. Translated, it gives CSGSTGTSYEQFF.

This clonotype has at least ten counts. The chain is built from TRBV7-2 and TRBJ1-2, with D hard to call. The CDR3 is 17 amino acids. Germline CDR1 is SGHTA and CDR2 is FQGNSA. The ends were cut back, 1 base at V and 4 bases at J, with 19 bases in the middle. The chain's CDR3 is CASSLGHLGSPSYGYTF. DNA for the CDR3: TGTGCCAGCAGCTTAGGCCACCTGGGATCCCCCAGCTATGGCTACACCTTC.

The chain uses TRBV7-4 and TRBJ1-5; 8 nucleotides line up with TRBD1. This CDR3 has 14 residues. J gave up 1 base and V 6 bases, and 2 bases lay outside the gene matches. Germline lookup yields CDR1 SGHVT and CDR2 SQSDAQ. CDR3 sequence: CASRRQGSNQPQHF. The CDR3 DNA sequence: TGTGCCAGCAGACGACAGGGGAGCAATCAGCCCCAGCATTTT.